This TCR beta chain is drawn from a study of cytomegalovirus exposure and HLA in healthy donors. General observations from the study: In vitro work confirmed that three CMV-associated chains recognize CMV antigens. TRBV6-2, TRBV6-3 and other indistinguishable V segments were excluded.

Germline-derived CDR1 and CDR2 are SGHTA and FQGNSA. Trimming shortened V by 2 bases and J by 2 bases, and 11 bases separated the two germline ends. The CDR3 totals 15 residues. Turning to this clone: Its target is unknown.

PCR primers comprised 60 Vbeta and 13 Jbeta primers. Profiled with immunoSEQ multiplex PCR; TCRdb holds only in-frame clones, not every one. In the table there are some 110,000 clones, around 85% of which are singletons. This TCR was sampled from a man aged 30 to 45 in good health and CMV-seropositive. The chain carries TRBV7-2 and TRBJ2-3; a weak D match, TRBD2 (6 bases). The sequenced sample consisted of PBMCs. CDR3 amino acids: CASSLWGLPTDTQYF. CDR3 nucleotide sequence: TGTGCCAGCAGCTTATGGGGACTTCCCACAGATACGCAGTATTTT.